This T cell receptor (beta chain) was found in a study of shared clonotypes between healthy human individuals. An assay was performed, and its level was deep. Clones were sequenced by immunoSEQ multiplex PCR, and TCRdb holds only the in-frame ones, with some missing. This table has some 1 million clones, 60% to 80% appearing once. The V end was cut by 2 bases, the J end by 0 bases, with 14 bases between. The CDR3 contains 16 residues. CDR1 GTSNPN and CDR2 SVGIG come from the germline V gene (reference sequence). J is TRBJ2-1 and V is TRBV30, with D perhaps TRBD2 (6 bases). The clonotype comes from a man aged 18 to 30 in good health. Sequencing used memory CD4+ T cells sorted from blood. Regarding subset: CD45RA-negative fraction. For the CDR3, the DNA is TGTGCCTGGAGTATCGGCGGGAAGAGCTCCTACAATGAGCAGTTCTTC. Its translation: CAWSIGGKSSYNEQFF.